This TCR beta chain came from a study of patients and donors after allogeneic stem cell transplantation. This clonotype was counted between two and nine times. Via MiXCR, TCRdb re-called the RT-PCR reads, giving one row per CDR3 protein. The sample consists of about 150,000 distinct CDR3 sequences, 30% to 45% of them appearing once. This CDR3 comprises 12 residues. In germline, CDR1 is SGHAT, CDR2 FQNNGV. Trimming shortened V by 0 bases and J by 1 base, and 0 bases separated the two germline ends. This clonotype was obtained from a human donor who was either an allogeneic HSCT recipient or a stem cell or donor lymphocyte infusion donor (not recorded which). It is not recorded whose cells these are; they may come from a transplant donor. The genes are TRBV11-2 and TRBJ2-5; D is unresolved. The sequencing input was blood, either unsorted or a sorted T cell fraction (not recorded which). CDR3 residues: CASSLDQETQYF. CDR3 coding DNA: TGTGCCAGCAGCTTAGACCAAGAGACCCAGTACTTC. Full variable domain (outside the CDR3, taken from reference TRBV11-2 and TRBJ2-5): EAGVAQSPRYKIIEKRQSVAFWCNPISGHATLYWYQQILGQGPKLLIQFQNNGVVDDSQLPKDRFSAERLKGVDSTLKIQPAKLEDSAVYLCASSLDQETQYFGPGTRLLVL.